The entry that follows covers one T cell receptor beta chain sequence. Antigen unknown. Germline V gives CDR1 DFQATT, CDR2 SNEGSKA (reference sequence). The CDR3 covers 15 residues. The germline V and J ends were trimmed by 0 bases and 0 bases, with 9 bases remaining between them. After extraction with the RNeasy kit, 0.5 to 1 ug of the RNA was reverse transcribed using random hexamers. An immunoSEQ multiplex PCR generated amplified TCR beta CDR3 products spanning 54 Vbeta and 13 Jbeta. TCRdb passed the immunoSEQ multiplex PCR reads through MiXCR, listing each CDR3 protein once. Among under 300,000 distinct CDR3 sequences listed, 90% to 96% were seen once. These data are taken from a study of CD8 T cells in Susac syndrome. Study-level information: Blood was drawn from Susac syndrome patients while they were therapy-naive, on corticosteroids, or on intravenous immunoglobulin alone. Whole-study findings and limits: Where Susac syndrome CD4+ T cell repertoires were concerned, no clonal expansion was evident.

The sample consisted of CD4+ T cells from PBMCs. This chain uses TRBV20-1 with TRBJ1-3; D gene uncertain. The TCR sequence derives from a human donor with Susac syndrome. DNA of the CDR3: TGCAGTGCTAGAGATTCAGCGCACTCTGGAAACACCATATATTTT. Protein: CSARDSAHSGNTIYF.